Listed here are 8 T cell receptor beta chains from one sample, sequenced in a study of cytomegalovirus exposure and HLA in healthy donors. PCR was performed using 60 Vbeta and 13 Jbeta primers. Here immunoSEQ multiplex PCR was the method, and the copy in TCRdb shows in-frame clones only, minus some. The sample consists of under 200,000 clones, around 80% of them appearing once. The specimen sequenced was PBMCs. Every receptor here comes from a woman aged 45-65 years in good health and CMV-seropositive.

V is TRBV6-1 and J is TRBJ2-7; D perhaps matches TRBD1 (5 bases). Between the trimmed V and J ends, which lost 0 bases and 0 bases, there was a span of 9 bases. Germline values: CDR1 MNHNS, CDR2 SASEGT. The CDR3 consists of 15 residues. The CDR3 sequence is CASSEADRSSYEQYF. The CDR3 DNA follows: TGTGCCAGCAGTGAAGCTGACAGAAGCTCCTACGAGCAGTACTTC.

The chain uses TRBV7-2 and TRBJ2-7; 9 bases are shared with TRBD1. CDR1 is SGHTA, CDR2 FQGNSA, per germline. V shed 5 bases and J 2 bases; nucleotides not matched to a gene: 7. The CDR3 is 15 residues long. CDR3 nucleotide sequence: TGTGCCAGCAGCCAGGGACAGGGTGGGGCCTACGAGCAGTACTTC. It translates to CASSQGQGGAYEQYF.

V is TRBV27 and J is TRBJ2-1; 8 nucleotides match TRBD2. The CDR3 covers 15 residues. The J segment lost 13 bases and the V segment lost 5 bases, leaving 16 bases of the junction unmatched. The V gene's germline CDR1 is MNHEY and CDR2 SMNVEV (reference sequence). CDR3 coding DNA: TGTGCCAGCAGTCCCCGACTAGCGCTTAGTAGAGAACAGTTCTTC. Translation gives CASSPRLALSREQFF.

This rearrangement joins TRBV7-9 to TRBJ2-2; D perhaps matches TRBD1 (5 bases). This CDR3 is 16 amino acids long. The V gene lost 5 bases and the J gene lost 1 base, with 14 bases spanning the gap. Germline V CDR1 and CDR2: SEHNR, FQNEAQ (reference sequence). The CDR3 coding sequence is TGTGCCAGCAGCCCAGGGCTGAAACGGAACACCGGGGAGCTGTTTTTT. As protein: CASSPGLKRNTGELFF.

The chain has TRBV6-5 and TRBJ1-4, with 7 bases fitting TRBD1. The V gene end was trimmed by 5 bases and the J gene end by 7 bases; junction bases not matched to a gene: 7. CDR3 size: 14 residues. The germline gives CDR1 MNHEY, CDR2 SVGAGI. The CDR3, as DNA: TGTGCCAGCAGTAGGGACAGCCGTAGTGAAAAACTGTTTTTT. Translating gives CASSRDSRSEKLFF.

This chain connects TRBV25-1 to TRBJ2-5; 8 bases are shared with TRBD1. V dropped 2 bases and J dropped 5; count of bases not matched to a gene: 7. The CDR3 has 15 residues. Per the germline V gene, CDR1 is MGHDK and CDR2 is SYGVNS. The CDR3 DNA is TGTGCCAGCAGTGAAGGACAGGGCTATCGGGAGACCCAGTACTTC. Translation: CASSEGQGYRETQYF.

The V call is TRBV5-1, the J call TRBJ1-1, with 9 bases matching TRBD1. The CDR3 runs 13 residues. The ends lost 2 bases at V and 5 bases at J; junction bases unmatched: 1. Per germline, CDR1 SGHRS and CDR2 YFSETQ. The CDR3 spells CASSLQGATEAFF. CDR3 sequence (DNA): TGCGCCAGCAGCTTACAGGGGGCTACTGAAGCTTTCTTT.

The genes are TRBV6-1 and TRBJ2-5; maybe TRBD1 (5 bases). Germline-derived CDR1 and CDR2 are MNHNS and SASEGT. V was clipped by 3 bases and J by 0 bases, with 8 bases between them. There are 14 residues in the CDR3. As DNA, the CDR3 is TGTGCCAGCAGTGACTACAGGTACCAAGAGACCCAGTACTTC. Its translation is CASSDYRYQETQYF.